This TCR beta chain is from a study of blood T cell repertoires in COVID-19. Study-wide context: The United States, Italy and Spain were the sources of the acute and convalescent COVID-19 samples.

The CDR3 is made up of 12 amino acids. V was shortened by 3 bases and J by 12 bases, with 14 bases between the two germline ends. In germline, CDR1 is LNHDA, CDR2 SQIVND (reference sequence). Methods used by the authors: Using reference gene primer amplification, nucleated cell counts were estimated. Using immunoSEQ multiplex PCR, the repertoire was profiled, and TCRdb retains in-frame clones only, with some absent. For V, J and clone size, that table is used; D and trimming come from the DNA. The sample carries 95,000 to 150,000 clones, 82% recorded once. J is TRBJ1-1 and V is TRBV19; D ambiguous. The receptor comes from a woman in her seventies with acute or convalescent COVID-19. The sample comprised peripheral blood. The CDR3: CASSIPREVTFF. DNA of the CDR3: TGTGCCAGTAGTATTCCTCGGGAGGTGACTTTCTTT.